Detailed here is one T cell receptor (beta chain). Its antigen is as yet unknown. The TRB libraries of cDNA were built by UMI-labeled 5' RACE. TCRdb reprocessed the 5' RACE reads and reports one entry per CDR3 protein, with no DNA. Its table lists about 130,000 distinct CDR3 sequences. These data are taken from a study of CXCR3-negative and CXCR3-positive naive CD8 T cells. Whole-study context: For each library, about 1.5 +/- 0.3 million TRB reads were obtained, 130 million to 150 million in total.

The CDR3 runs 15 residues. Germline CDR1 reads MNHNY; CDR2 reads SVGAGI (reference sequence). Whole-study findings and limits: TRBV-TRBJ usage was alike in naive CXCR3-negative and CXCR3-positive cells but differed in memory cells. Much lower diversity was found in memory CD8+ cells, while both naive subsets had comparably high diversity.

V is TRBV6-6 and J is TRBJ2-7; lacking DNA, the TRBD1 call made by TCRdb goes unchecked. The source material was naive CXCR3- CD8+ T cells from blood. Regarding subset: CD45RO-CCR7+CD27+CD95- naive CD8+ T cells lacking CXCR3 (TNR3-). This clonotype was sampled from a human donor in good health. Some clones in this sample may be carry-over from other donors' samples. The CDR3 is CASSPHTGRPYEQYF.